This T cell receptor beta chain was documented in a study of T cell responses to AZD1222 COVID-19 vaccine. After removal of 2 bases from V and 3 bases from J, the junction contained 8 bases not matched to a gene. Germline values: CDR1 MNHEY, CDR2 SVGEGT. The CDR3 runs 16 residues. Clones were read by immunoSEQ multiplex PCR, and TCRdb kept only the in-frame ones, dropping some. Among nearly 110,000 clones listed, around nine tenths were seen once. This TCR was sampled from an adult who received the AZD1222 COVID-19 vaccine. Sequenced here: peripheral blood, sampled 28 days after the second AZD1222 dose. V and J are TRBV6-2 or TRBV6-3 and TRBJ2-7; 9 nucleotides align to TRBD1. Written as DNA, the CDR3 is TGTGCCAGCAGTTACACCCCGGGACAGGGCGTCTACGAGCAGTACTTC. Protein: CASSYTPGQGVYEQYF.